The 16 T cell receptor beta chains below come from one sample, sequenced in a study of CD8 T cells in ankylosing spondylitis. Via MiXCR, TCRdb re-called the 5' RACE reads, giving one row per CDR3 protein. The table shows approximately 190,000 distinct CDR3 sequences, with approximately 12% occurring only once. Sequencing was done on a sample of blood, either unsorted or a sorted T cell fraction (not recorded which). The source of these receptors is a female donor with ankylosing spondylitis or in good health (not recorded which).

This clonotype has more than one count but fewer than ten. V usage is TRBV28 and J usage is TRBJ2-7; perhaps TRBD1 as D (5 bases). The length of the CDR3 is 12 residues. CDR1 and CDR2 (germline): MDHEN, SYDVKM. V shed 5 bases and J shed 7 bases, with 12 bases lying between them. The CDR3 nucleotides are TGTGCCAGCAGTCTGCCCCCAGGGGAGCAGTACTTC. This translates into CASSLPPGEQYF.

V usage is TRBV7-9 and J usage is TRBJ2-1; unclear D gene. Trimming left V 0 bases short and J 7 bases short, with 13 bases between. Per the germline V gene, CDR1 is SEHNR and CDR2 is FQNEAQ (reference sequence). This CDR3 has 15 amino acids. The CDR3 nucleotides read TGTGCCAGCAGCTTAGCGGAAGATCTAAGGAATGAGCAGTTCTTC. It yields the protein CASSLAEDLRNEQFF.

This clonotype has a handful of counts. This chain uses TRBV5-1 with TRBJ2-1; 9 bases align to TRBD1. The V and J ends lost 6 bases and 8 bases, in that order; junction bases with no gene match: 3. The CDR3 has 12 amino acids. CDR1 and CDR2 (germline): SGHRS, YFSETQ. The CDR3 bases are TGCGCCAGCAAAGACAGGGGGGATGAGCAGTTCTTC. Protein sequence: CASKDRGDEQFF.

This clonotype was seen at least ten times. The chain uses TRBV5-1 and TRBJ1-4; possibly TRBD1 for D (5 bases). The CDR3 totals 16 residues. Trimming left V 4 bases short and J 7 bases short, with 20 bases between. Germline loops: CDR1 SGHRS, CDR2 YFSETQ. The CDR3 coding sequence is TGCGCCAGCAGCCGCGGGGTCGGGGGATCAGGTGAAAAACTGTTTTTT. Encoded protein: CASSRGVGGSGEKLFF.

V usage is TRBV28 and J usage is TRBJ2-4; TRBD2 matches at 10 bases. This CDR3 has 16 amino acids. Germline CDR1 MDHEN, CDR2 SYDVKM. J was trimmed by 4 bases and V by 2 bases; bases with no gene match: 5. CDR3 DNA sequence: TGTGCCAGCAGTTTAGCCAGGACTAGCGGAAAAAACATTCAGTACTTC. Encoded protein: CASSLARTSGKNIQYF. Using reference TRBV28 and TRBJ2-4 for the parts outside the CDR3, the full variable domain is DVKVTQSSRYLVKRTGEKVFLECVQDMDHENMFWYRQDPGLGLRLIYFSYDVKMKEKGDIPEGYSVSREKKERFSLILESASTNQTSMYLCASSLARTSGKNIQYFGAGTRLSVL.

This clonotype came up many times. The CDR3 is CASSSHSADEQFF. CDR3 DNA sequence: TGTGCCAGCAGTTCTCATAGTGCGGATGAGCAGTTCTTC. The chain recombines TRBV6-2 or TRBV6-3 with TRBJ2-1; D unresolved. Germline-derived CDR1 and CDR2 are MNHEY and SVGEGT. The V gene lost 4 bases and the J gene lost 8 bases, with 12 bases spanning the gap. The CDR3 is made up of 13 amino acids.

This chain uses TRBV6-2 or TRBV6-3 with TRBJ2-1; 7 nucleotides agree with TRBD1. There are 13 residues in the CDR3. The V gene end was trimmed by 8 bases and the J gene end by 5 bases; junction bases not matched to a gene: 6. Germline V lookup: CDR1 MNHEY, CDR2 SVGEGT. The CDR3 DNA follows: TGTGCCAGCGGCGGACAGGCACACAATGAGCAGTTCTTC. Translation: CASGGQAHNEQFF.

This clonotype appeared many times. The V gene is TRBV20-1, the J gene TRBJ1-1; maybe TRBD1 (5 bases). The CDR3 contains 15 residues. V was trimmed by 0 bases and J by 6 bases, leaving 17 bases between them. Per the germline V gene, CDR1 is DFQATT and CDR2 is SNEGSKA (reference sequence). CDR3 DNA: TGCAGTGCTAGAGATTGGAGGGGTGGTGTAGCTGAAGCTTTCTTT. It yields the protein CSARDWRGGVAEAFF.

A note on this clonotype: Since a much larger clone is just one base distant, this may be a read error. The rearrangement links TRBV13 to TRBJ2-7; 8 bases line up with TRBD1. The CDR3 consists of 15 residues. The J segment lost 4 bases and the V segment lost 5 bases, leaving 10 bases of the junction unmatched. Germline CDR1 reads PRHDT; CDR2 reads FYEKMQ (reference sequence). The CDR3 is CASSASGTGGYEQYF. In DNA form, the CDR3 reads TGTGCCAGCAGCGCATCCGGGACAGGCGGTTACGAGCAGTACTTC.

This clonotype was seen ten or more times. V usage is TRBV5-1 and J usage is TRBJ2-7, with D possibly TRBD2 on 6 matching bases. This CDR3 has 15 residues. Germline V gene lookup returns CDR1 SGHRS and CDR2 YFSETQ. Trimming stripped 0 bases from V and 7 bases from J, with 17 bases between. The CDR3 bases are TGCGCCAGCAGCTTGGACGGGACTGGGACGGGTGAGCAGTACTTC. It translates to CASSLDGTGTGEQYF.

This clonotype has only a few counts. V is TRBV20-1 and J is TRBJ2-7, with D perhaps matching TRBD1 or TRBD2 (5 bases each). CDR3 size: 12 residues. In germline, CDR1 is DFQATT, CDR2 SNEGSKA (reference sequence). V lost 1 base, J lost 13 bases, and 17 bases lay in between. The CDR3 DNA follows: TGCAGTGCTAGAGTTGGGACCTTAAGTGAATACTTC. Amino acids: CSARVGTLSEYF.

This clonotype was counted a few times. The DNA for the CDR3 is TGTGCCAGCAGTTTACAGACTATAAGCACAGATACGCAGTATTTT. It yields the protein CASSLQTISTDTQYF. The chain has TRBV12-3 or TRBV12-4 and TRBJ2-3; perhaps TRBD2 as D (5 bases). Between the trimmed V and J ends, which lost 2 bases and 0 bases, there was a span of 9 bases. CDR3 length: 15 residues.

In its sample, this clonotype was seen many times. The V call is TRBV27, the J call TRBJ1-6, with D maybe TRBD1 (5 bases). The ends were cut back, 0 bases at V and 4 bases at J, with 13 bases in the middle. Germline CDR1 MNHEY, CDR2 SMNVEV (reference sequence). There are 17 residues in the CDR3. CDR3 amino acids: CASSLSTVGVYNSPLHF. DNA for the CDR3: TGTGCCAGCAGTTTATCCACAGTGGGGGTTTATAATTCACCCCTCCACTTT.

This clonotype showed up many times. V and J are TRBV6-1 and TRBJ2-1; D ambiguous. The CDR3 contains 13 residues. CDR1 is MNHNS and CDR2 is SASEGT in the germline V gene. The germline V and J ends were trimmed by 2 bases and 7 bases, with 9 bases remaining between them. CDR3 amino acids: CASSELLGNEQFF. CDR3 bases: TGTGCCAGCAGTGAACTGTTGGGAAATGAGCAGTTCTTC.

This clonotype was counted at least ten times. The V call is TRBV5-1, the J call TRBJ1-3; D remains ambiguous. Deletions cut 4 bases from V and 8 bases from J, with 13 bases between. The germline V gene has CDR1 SGHRS and CDR2 YFSETQ. The CDR3 has 13 amino acids. The CDR3 loop reads CASSRENYDTIYF. CDR3 DNA sequence: TGCGCCAGCAGCCGGGAGAATTACGACACCATATATTTT.

This clonotype was observed many times. V is TRBV29-1 and J is TRBJ2-7; the D gene is possibly TRBD1 (6 bases). The CDR3 extends over 14 amino acids. The germline gives CDR1 SQVTM, CDR2 ANQGSEA. The ends were cut back, 4 bases at V and 5 bases at J, with 18 bases in the middle. DNA for the CDR3: TGCAGCGTTGTCGGGGACACCAGAGTTGACGAGCAGTACTTC. Its translation is CSVVGDTRVDEQYF.